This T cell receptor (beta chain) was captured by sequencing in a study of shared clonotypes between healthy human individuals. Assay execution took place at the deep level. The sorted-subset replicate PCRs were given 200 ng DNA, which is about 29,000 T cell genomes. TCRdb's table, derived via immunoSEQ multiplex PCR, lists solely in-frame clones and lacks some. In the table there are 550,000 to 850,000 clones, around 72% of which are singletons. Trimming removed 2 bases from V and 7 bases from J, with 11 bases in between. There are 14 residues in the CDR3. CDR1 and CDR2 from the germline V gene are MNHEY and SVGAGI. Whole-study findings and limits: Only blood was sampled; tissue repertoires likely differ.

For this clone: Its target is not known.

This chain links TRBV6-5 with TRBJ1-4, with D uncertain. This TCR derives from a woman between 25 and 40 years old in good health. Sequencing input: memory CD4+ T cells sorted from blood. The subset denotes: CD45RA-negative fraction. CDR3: CASSYEGGTEKLFF. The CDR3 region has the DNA TGTGCCAGCAGTTACGAGGGTGGAACTGAAAAACTGTTTTTT.